This section outlines one T cell receptor beta chain sequence together with its context. Antigen specificity is unknown. The data were obtained in a study of radiotherapy plus CTLA-4 blockade in lung cancer. Study summary: Around 19% of patients responded objectively, and around 31% achieved disease control.

Study-wide findings and caveats: After treatment with radiotherapy plus ipilimumab, TCR clones that came from the tumor expanded in blood. Interferon-beta and early blood T cell clone dynamics reportedly predicted response best.

The CDR3 has 13 residues. CDR1 is SQVTM and CDR2 is ANQGSEA in the germline V gene. V lost 0 bases and J 4 bases, leaving 9 bases between the germline ends. Here immunoSEQ multiplex PCR was the method, and the copy in TCRdb shows in-frame clones only, minus some. The sample holds 60,000 to 65,000 clones; about 72% are singletons and the top ten take about 4.5%. The chain is built from TRBV29-1 and TRBJ1-2; D remains ambiguous. This material consisted of peripheral blood, taken from a patient treated with radiotherapy plus ipilimumab. The source is a human donor with non-small cell lung cancer who had a complete response to radiotherapy plus ipilimumab. CDR3 region: CSVEDQTVYGYTF. CDR3 DNA sequence: TGCAGCGTTGAAGATCAGACGGTCTATGGCTACACCTTC.